The clone carrying this T cell receptor (beta chain) was seen only a few times. The antigen remains undetermined. Germline V CDR1 and CDR2: LGHDT, YNNKEL (reference sequence). The CDR3 consists of 15 residues. J was trimmed by 4 bases and V by 3 bases; bases with no gene match: 8. This specimen belongs to a study of T-cell reconstitution after alpha-beta-depleted transplantation in children. Study results and limitations: Several hundred rapidly expanded clones from non-depleted graft cells reportedly supplied alpha-beta T cells about two months post-transplant. Certain patients had high TCRbeta diversity at day 60, and it came from recipient T cells and thymic progenitors that survived.

TCRbeta library construction was performed incorporating unique molecular identifiers. Using its own MiXCR run on the PCR reads, TCRdb lists one record per CDR3 protein. The table has 700,000 to 850,000 distinct CDR3 sequences, under 20% seen once; the top ten hold approximately 5%. Material: PBMCs, mostly from graft donor cells, obtained 360 days after TCRalphabeta/CD19-depleted stem cell transplant. This clonotype was sampled from a male patient aged 5 to 17 who had a stem cell transplant for acute lymphoblastic leukemia, so the T cells may come from the graft donor. This rearrangement joins TRBV3-1 to TRBJ1-2, with TRBD1 identical over 7 bases. The CDR3 is CASSHNRGRSYGYTF. CDR3 DNA: TGTGCCAGCAGCCACAACAGGGGTCGGAGCTATGGCTACACCTTC.